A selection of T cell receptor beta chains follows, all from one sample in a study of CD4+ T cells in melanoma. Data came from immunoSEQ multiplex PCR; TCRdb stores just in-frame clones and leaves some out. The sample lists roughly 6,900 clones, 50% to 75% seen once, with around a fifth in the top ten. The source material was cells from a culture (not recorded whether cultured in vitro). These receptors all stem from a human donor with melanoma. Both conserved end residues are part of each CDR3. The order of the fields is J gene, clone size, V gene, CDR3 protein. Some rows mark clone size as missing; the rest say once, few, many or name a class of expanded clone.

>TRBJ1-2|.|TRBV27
CASSSGFGVAGDGYTF
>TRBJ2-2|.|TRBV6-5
CASKGRMNGELFF
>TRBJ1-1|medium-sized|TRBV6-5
CASSYSPRSNTEAFF
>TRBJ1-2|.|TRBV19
CASSIQLRATHGYTF
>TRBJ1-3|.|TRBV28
CASSSGTVFFRNTIYF
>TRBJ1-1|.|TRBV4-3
CASSLTGNTEAFF
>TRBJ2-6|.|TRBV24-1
CATSRGRSSGANVLTF
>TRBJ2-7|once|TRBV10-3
CAISESGRDRPSYEQYF
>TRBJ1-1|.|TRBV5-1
CASSLDGTGGNTEAFF
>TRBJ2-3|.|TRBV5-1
CASSFTARVAHTSDTQYF
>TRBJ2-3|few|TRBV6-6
CASSYIRGQGDTQYF
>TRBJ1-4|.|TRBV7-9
CASSQGQRERNEKLFF
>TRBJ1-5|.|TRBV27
CASRLGHLSNQPQHF
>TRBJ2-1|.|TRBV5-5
CASSLEGRGGRPFF
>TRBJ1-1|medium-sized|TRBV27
CASSFLSPTAEAFF
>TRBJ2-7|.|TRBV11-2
CASSLAGSLDRVTYEQYF
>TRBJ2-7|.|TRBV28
CASSFGTSMSGEQYF
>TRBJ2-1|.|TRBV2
CASRRTGGSNEQFF
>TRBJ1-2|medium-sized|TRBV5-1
CASSLAKAGGFYGYTF
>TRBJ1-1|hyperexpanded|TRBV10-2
CASIWAVGDPNTEAFF
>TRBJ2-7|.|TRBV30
CAWSTGTFEQYF
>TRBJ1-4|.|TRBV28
CASSSSGRTNEKLFF
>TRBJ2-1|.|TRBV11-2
CASSSTRTSGYNEQFF
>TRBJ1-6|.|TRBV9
CASQQGLDNSPLHF
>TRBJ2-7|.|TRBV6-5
CASQGPGPSYEQYF
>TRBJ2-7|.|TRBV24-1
CATSDPDGYEQYF
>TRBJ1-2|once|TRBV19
CASSSDRGLGGYTF
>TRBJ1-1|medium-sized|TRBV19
CASSIGANTEAFF
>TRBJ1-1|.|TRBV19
CASSSGLPRTEAFF
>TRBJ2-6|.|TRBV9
CASSRWQGLSGANVLTF
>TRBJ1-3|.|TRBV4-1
CASSRRGQTGNTIYF
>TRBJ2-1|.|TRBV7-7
CASSPSPYNEQFF